The T cell receptor (beta chain) described here comes from a study of T cell repertoires in ileal Crohn's disease (dated by TCRdb to between 2018 and 2020). About the full investigation: The median duration of disease was around 8 years, and at the time of surgery less than 40% of patients were active smokers. Postoperative therapy was given to about half of the patients, with thiopurines administered to 11 patients and anti-TNF agents administered to 20 or so patients. The study sequenced about 150 mucosal samples from around 57 patients, taken at several locations on the surgical specimen and at postoperative endoscopy. The study ran alongside a multicentre cohort designed to identify predictors of early endoscopic recurrence after ileocolonic resection. Roughly 550 nanograms of biopsy DNA per sample were submitted for commercial TCRB immunosequencing. A Rutgeerts score above i0 was used to define endoscopic postoperative recurrence. The M0 samples consisted of biopsies taken from the inflamed part of the ileum within the surgical resection specimen. TCR repertoire analysis was performed in approximately 52 Crohn's disease patients drawn from a prospective multicentre cohort. Every patient underwent surgery because of a complication, which was stricturing disease in about 60% and penetrating disease in 39%.

To prepare the library, the immunoSEQ multiplex PCR assay was applied. Adaptive Biotechnology amplified CDR3 regions from genomic DNA with a two-step multiplex PCR that controlled for amplification bias. In the first PCR, primers covered every V and J gene segment, and in the second PCR, barcodes and Illumina adapters were added. CDR3 libraries were sequenced on an Illumina instrument. In the original analysis: Vendor-provided pipelines were combined with custom analysis of raw data in R/Bioconductor under R version 3.3.0. Clonality, which ranges from 0 to 1, was calculated as the inverse of the normalised Shannon entropy across all productive clones. High-frequency clones were defined as the repertoire share of the top 100 clones, retaining only clones passing a 95% confidence test. Repertoire diversity was measured with the Simpson index, and overlap between samples was measured with the Morisita-Horn index. This immuneACCESS table, as held by TCRdb, lists in-frame sequences with V and J called but not all clones. Of the missing ones, under half trace to an unresolved V gene in checked studies; the others have no known cause. The DNA gave D and trimming, while V, J and clone size come from that table. The table for this sample lists roughly 4,200 clones; roughly 76% of them were counted only once. Clones ranked in the top ten supply more than 5.5% of the sample.

The label giving this sample's time point can be read as: inflamed ileum from the surgical specimen. To be eligible, patients had to be adults with ileal or ileocolonic Crohn's disease and an indication for ileocolonic resection. Whole ileal mucosal biopsies were stored frozen at -80°C before DNA extraction. Genomic DNA was isolated from frozen whole biopsies using a TRizol-based method, and the DNA was quantified with a NanoDrop 2000 spectrophotometer. Overall study outcomes, separate from this receptor: More high-frequency clones were carried by sorted CD8 T cells than by CD4 T cells, suggesting that mucosal expansions were mainly CD8. Endoscopic recurrence was linked to a higher percentage of high-frequency clones at surgery, and recurrence occurred in every patient whose clonality exceeded 26.8% (18/57). Compared with non-smokers, patients who were active smokers at surgery showed a significantly higher proportion of clonal expansions (about 25% vs 18%, p=0.02). Mucosal CD4 and CD8 T cells were sorted and sequenced only in a subgroup of patients, whose size was not stated.

Ends trimmed: V by 6 bases, J by 5 bases; bases unmatched to a gene: 4. Based on the germline V gene, the CDR1 and CDR2 sequences are MDHEN and SYDVKM. The CDR3, cysteine through phenylalanine, is 14 amino acids long. The read is trimmed to its CDR3 DNA, 42 bases read in frame from base 1. The count of this clone is one. What antigen it recognizes has not been identified. Base-call qualities are not available, and no considerably larger clone is one nucleotide away. This TCR was sampled from an adult with Crohn's disease. Sequencing input: ileal tissue. The chain was built from TRBV28 and TRBJ2-5, and TRBD1 aligns with 12 junction nucleotides. The CDR3 region reads CASRGQGAVETQYF. The nucleotide sequence reads TGTGCCAGCAGGGGACAGGGGGCCGTGGAGACCCAGTACTTC.